This T cell receptor (beta chain) was sequenced during a study of blood T cell repertoires in COVID-19. Authors' analysis steps: For nucleated cells, counts were estimated from reference gene primer amplification. The table came from immunoSEQ multiplex PCR; TCRdb's copy has only in-frame clones and leaves some out. V, J and clone size reflect that table, while D and trimming were determined from the DNA. The profile shows 130,000 to 150,000 clones, 85% of them singletons. V shed 6 bases and J 7 bases; nucleotides not matched to a gene: 6. CDR1 and CDR2 (germline): SQVTM, ANQGSEA. The CDR3 runs to 13 residues.

The rearrangement uses TRBV29-1 and TRBJ1-2, with 12 bases fitting TRBD1. The sample taken for sequencing was peripheral blood. The sequence was collected from a woman between 35 and 50 years old with active or convalescent COVID-19. The CDR3 DNA is TGCAGCGTCGGGGACAGGGGGCTCGGTGGCTACACCTTC. Residues: CSVGDRGLGGYTF.